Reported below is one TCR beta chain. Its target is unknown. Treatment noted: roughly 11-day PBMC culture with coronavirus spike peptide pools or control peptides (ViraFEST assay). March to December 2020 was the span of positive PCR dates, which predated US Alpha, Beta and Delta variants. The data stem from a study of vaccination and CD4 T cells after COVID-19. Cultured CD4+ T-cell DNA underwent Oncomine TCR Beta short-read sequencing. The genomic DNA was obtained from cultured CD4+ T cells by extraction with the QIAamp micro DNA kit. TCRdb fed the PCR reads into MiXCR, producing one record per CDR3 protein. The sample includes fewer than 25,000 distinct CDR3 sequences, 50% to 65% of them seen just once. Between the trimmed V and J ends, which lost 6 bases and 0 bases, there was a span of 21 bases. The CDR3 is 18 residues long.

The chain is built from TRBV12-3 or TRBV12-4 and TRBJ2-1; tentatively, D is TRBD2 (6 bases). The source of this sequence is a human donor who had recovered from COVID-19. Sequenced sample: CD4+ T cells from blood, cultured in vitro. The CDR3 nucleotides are TGTGCCAGCAGCTCCCCGGGAGCGAGGGGAAGCTCCTACAATGAGCAGTTCTTC. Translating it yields CASSSPGARGSSYNEQFF.